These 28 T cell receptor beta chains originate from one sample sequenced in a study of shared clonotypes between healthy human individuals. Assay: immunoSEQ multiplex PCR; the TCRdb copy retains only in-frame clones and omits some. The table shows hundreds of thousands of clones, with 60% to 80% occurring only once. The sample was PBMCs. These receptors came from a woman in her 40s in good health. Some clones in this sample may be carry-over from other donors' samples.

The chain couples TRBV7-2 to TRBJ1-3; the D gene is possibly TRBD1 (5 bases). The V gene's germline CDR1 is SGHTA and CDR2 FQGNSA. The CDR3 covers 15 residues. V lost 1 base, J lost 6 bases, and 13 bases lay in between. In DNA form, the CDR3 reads TGTGCCAGCAGCTTAGATCCGGGACTTCTAAACACCATATATTTT. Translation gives CASSLDPGLLNTIYF.

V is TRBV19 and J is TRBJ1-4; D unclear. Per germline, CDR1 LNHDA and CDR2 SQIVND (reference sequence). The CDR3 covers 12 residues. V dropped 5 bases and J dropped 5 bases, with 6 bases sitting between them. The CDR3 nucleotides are TGTGCCAGTAGTCGGCTAAATGAAAAACTGTTTTTT. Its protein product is CASSRLNEKLFF.

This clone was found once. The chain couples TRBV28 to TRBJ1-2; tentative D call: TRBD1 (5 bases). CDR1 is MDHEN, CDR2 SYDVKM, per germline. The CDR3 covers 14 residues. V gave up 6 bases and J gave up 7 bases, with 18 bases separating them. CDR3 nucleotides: TGTGCCAGCAGACCAACAGGAGGCCCGACTGGCTACACCTTC. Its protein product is CASRPTGGPTGYTF.

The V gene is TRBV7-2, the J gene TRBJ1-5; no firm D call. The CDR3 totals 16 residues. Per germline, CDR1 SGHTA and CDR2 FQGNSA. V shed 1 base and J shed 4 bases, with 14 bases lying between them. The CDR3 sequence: CASSLVGGPGNQPQHF. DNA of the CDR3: TGTGCCAGCAGCTTAGTGGGCGGGCCGGGGAATCAGCCCCAGCATTTT.

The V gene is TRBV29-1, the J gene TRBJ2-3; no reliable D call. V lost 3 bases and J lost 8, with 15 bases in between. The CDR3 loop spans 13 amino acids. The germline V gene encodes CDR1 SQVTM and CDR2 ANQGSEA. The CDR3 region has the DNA TGCAGCGTTGACAGCCCCACGGTCGGTACGCAGTATTTT. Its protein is CSVDSPTVGTQYF.

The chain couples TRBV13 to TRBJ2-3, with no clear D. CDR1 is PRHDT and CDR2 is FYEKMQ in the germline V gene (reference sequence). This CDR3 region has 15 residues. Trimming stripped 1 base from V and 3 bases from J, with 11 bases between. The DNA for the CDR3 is TGTGCCAGCAGCTTAGCTCTAGTGGGGACAGATACGCAGTATTTT. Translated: CASSLALVGTDTQYF.

This CDR3 is CASSWADSGANVLTF. CDR3 sequence (DNA): TGTGCCAGCAGCTGGGCCGACTCTGGGGCCAACGTCCTGACTTTC. The chain recombines TRBV5-8 with TRBJ2-6; D uncertain. Trimming took off 3 bases at V and 0 bases at J, with 7 bases between the two ends. The CDR3 length is 15 residues. CDR1 SGHTS and CDR2 YDEGEE come from the germline V gene.

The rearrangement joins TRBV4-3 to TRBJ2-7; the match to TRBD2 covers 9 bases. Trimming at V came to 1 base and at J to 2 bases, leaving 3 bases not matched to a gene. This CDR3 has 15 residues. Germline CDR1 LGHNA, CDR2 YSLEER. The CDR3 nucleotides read TGCGCCAGCAGCCAAGTCGCGGGAGGGCCCTACGAGCAGTACTTC. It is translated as CASSQVAGGPYEQYF.

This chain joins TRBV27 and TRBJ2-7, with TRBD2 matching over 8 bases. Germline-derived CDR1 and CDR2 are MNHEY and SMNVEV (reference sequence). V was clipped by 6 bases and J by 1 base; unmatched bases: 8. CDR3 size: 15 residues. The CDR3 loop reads CASRRLAGGSYEQYF. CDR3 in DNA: TGTGCCAGCAGGAGGCTGGCGGGAGGATCCTACGAGCAGTACTTC.

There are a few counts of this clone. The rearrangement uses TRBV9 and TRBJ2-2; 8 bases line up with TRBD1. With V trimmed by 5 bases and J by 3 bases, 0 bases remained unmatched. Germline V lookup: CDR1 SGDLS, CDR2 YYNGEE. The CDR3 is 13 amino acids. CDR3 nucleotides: TGTGCCAGCAGGACAGGGGACACCGGGGAGCTGTTTTTT. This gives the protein CASRTGDTGELFF.

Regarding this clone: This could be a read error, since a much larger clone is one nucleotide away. The CDR3 here is CASSLGDSSYEQYF. In DNA form, the CDR3 reads TGTGCCAGCAGCTTAGGGGACAGTTCCTACGAGCAGTACTTC. The chain links TRBV7-2 to TRBJ2-7; 7 bases line up with TRBD1. Germline CDR1 is SGHTA and CDR2 is FQGNSA. With 1 base clipped from V and 1 base from J, the junction kept 1 base outside the gene matches. The CDR3 contains 14 residues.

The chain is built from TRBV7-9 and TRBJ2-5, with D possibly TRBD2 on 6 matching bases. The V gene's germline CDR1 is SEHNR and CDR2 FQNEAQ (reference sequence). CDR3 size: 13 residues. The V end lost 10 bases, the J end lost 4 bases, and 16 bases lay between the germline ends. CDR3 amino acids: CAMGGPPAETQYF. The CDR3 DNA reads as TGTGCCATGGGAGGCCCTCCCGCAGAGACCCAGTACTTC.

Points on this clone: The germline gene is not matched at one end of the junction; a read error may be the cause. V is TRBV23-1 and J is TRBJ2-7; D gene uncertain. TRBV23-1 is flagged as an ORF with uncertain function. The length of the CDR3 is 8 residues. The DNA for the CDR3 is TGCGCCAGCAGTCAGCCGGACTTC. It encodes CASSQPDF.

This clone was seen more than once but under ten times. Here the CDR3 DNA reads TGTGCCAGCAGTTTCCACCCGGGACTAGCGGGGCCCGGGGAGCTGTTTTTT. This translates into CASSFHPGLAGPGELFF. The V gene is TRBV28, the J gene TRBJ2-2, with 13 bases matching TRBD2. J gave up 6 bases and V 3 bases, and 7 bases lay outside the gene matches. The CDR3 loop spans 17 amino acids. CDR1 and CDR2 (germline): MDHEN, SYDVKM.

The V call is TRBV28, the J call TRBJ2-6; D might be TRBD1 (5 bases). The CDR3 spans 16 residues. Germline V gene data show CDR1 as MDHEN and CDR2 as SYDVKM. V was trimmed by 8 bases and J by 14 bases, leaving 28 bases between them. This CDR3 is CASGAHGSYPELFLTF. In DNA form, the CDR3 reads TGTGCCAGCGGGGCGCATGGGTCGTACCCTGAGTTATTCCTGACTTTC.

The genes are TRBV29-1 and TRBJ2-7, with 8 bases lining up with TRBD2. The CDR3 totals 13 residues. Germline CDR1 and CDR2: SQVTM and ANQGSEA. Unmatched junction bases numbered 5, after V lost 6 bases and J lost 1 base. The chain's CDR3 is CSVRAGGSYEQYF. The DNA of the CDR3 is TGCAGCGTGCGGGCGGGAGGATCCTACGAGCAGTACTTC.

CDR3 bases: TGCGCCAGCAGCCAAGATCCAGCGGAAGGGGTAGATACGCAGTATTTT. Translation: CASSQDPAEGVDTQYF. V and J are TRBV4-3 and TRBJ2-3; the D gene could be TRBD1 or TRBD2 (5 bases each). This CDR3 is 16 amino acids long. Germline loops: CDR1 LGHNA, CDR2 YSLEER. V was shortened by 0 bases and J by 5 bases, with 15 bases between the two germline ends.

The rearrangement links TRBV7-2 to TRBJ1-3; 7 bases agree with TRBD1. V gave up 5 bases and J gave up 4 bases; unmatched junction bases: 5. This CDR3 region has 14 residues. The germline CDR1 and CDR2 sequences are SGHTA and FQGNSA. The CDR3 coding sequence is TGTGCCAGCAGCGCTACAGGGGACGGAAACACCATATATTTT. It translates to CASSATGDGNTIYF.

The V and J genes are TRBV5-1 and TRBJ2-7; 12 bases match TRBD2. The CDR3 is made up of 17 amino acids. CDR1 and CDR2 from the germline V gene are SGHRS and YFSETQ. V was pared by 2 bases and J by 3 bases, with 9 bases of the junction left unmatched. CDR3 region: CASSLGSGLAGLYEQYF. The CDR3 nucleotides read TGCGCCAGCAGCTTAGGTAGCGGACTAGCGGGACTCTACGAGCAGTACTTC. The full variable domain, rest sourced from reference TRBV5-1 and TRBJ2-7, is KAGVTQTPRYLIKTRGQQVTLSCSPISGHRSVSWYQQTPGQGLQFLFEYFSETQRNKGNFPGRFSGRQFSNSRSEMNVSTLELGDSALYLCASSLGSGLAGLYEQYFGPGTRLTVT.

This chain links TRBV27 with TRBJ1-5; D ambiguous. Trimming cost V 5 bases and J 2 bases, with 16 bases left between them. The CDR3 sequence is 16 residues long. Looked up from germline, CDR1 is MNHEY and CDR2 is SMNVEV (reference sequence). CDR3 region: CASSPLQGLGNQPQHF. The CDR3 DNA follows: TGTGCCAGCAGTCCCTTACAAGGGCTTGGCAATCAGCCCCAGCATTTT.

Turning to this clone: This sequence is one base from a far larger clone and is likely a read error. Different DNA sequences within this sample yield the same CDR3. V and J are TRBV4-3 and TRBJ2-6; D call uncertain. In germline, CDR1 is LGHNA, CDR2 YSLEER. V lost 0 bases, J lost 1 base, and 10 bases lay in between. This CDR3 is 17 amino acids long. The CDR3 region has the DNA TGCGCCAGCAGCCAAGATCCAGGAACTTCTGGGGCCAACGTCCTGACTTTC. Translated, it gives CASSQDPGTSGANVLTF.

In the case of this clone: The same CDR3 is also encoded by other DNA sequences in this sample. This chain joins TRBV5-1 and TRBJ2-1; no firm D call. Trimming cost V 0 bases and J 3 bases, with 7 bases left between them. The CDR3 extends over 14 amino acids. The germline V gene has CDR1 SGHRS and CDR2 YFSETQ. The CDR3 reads CASSLASNYNEQFF. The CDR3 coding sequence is TGCGCCAGCAGCTTGGCCTCGAACTACAATGAGCAGTTCTTC.

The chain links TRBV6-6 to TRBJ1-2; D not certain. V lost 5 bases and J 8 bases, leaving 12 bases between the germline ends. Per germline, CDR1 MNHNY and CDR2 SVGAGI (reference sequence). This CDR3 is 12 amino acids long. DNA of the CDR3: TGTGCCAGCAGTCGGGAGGGATTAGGCTACACCTTC. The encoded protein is CASSREGLGYTF.

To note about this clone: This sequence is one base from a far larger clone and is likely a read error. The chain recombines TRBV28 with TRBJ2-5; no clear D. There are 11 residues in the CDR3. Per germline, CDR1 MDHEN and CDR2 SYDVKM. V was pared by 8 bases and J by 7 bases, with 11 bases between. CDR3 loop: CASGNGVTQYF. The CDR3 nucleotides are TGTGCCAGCGGGAACGGAGTGACCCAGTACTTC.

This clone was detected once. CDR3 in DNA: TGTGCCAGCAGTTTGTCGGGGAACATGGGCAATCAGCCCCAGCATTTT. Its translation is CASSLSGNMGNQPQHF. The chain combines TRBV28 with TRBJ1-5; no clear D. Germline V lookup: CDR1 MDHEN, CDR2 SYDVKM. Between the trimmed V and J ends, which lost 3 bases and 2 bases, there was a span of 14 bases. This CDR3 has 16 residues. Together with reference TRBV28 and TRBJ1-5, the CDR3 gives the full variable domain: DVKVTQSSRYLVKRTGEKVFLECVQDMDHENMFWYRQDPGLGLRLIYFSYDVKMKEKGDIPEGYSVSREKKERFSLILESASTNQTSMYLCASSLSGNMGNQPQHFGDGTRLSIL.

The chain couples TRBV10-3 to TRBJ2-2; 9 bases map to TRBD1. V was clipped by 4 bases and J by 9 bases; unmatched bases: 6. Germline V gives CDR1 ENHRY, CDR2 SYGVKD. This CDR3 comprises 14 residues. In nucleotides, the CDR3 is TGTGCCATCAGTGCCGGGACAGGGCTTCGGGAGCTGTTTTTT. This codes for CAISAGTGLRELFF.

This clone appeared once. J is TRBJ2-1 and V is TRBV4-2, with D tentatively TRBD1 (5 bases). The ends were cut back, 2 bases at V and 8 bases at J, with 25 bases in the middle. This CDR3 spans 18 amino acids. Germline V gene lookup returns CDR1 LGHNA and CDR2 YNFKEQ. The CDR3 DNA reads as TGTGCCAGCAGCCAAAACCCAATGACAGACCGGGTTTGGGATGAGCAGTTCTTC. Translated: CASSQNPMTDRVWDEQFF.

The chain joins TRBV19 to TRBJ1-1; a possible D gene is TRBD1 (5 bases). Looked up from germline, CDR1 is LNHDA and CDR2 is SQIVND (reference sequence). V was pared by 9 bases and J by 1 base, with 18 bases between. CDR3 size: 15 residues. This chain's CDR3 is CASEGSLVGNTEAFF. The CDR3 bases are TGTGCCAGCGAGGGGAGTCTAGTGGGGAACACTGAAGCTTTCTTT.